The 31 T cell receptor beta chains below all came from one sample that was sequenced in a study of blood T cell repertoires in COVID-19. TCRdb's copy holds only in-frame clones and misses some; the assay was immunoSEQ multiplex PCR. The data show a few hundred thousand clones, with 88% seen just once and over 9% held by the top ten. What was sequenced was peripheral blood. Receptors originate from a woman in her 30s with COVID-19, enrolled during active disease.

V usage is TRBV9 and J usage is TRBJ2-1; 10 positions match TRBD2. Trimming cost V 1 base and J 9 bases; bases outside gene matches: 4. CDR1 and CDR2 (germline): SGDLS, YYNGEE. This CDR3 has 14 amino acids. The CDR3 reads CASSVLAGESEQFF. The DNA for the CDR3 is TGTGCCAGCAGCGTACTAGCGGGAGAAAGTGAGCAGTTCTTC.

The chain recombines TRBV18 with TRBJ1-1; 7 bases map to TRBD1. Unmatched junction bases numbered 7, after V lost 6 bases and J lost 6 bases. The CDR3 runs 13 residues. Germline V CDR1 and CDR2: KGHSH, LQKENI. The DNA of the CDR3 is TGTGCCAGCTCCATGACAGGGCTGGCTGAAGCTTTCTTT. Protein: CASSMTGLAEAFF.

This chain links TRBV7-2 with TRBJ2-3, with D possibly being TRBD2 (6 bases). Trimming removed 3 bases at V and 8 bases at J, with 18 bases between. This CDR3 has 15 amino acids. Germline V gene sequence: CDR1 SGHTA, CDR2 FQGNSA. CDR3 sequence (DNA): TGTGCCAGCAGCTTCGGACTACCCCTTCTCGGTACGCAGTATTTT. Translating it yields CASSFGLPLLGTQYF.

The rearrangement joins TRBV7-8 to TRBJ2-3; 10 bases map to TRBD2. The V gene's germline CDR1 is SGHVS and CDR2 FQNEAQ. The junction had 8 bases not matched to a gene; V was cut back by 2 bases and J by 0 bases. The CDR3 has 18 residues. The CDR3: CASSLREAGGFSTDTQYF. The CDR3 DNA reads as TGTGCCAGCAGCTTAAGGGAAGCGGGAGGGTTCAGCACAGATACGCAGTATTTT. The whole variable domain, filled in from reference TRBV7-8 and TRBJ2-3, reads GAGVSQSPRYKVAKRGQDVALRCDPISGHVSLFWYQQALGQGPEFLTYFQNEAQLDKSGLPSDRFFAERPEGSVSTLKIQRTQQEDSAVYLCASSLREAGGFSTDTQYFGPGTRLTVL.

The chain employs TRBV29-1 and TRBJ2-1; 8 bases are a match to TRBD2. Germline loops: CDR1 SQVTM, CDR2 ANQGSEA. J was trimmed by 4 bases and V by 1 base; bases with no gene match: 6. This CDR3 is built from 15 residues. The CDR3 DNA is TGCAGCGTTGAAGTTTGGCGCGGGAGGTACAATGAGCAGTTCTTC. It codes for CSVEVWRGRYNEQFF.

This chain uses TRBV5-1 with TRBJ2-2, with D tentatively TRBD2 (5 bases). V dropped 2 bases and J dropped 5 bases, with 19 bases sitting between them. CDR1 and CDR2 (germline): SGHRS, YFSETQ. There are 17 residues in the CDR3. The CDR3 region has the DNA TGCGCCAGCAGCTTAAATCCTAGCCCAAGTAGAACCGGGGAGCTGTTTTTT. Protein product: CASSLNPSPSRTGELFF.

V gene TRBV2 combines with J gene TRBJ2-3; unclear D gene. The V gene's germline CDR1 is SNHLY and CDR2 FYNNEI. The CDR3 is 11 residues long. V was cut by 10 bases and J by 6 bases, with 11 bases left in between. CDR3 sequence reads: CATTVRDTQYF. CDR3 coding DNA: TGTGCCACTACGGTCCGGGATACGCAGTATTTT. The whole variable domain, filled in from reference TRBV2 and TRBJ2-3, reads EPEVTQTPSHQVTQMGQEVILRCVPISNHLYFYWYRQILGQKVEFLVSFYNNEISEKSEIFDDQFSVERPDGSNFTLKIRSTKLEDSAMYFCATTVRDTQYFGPGTRLTVL.

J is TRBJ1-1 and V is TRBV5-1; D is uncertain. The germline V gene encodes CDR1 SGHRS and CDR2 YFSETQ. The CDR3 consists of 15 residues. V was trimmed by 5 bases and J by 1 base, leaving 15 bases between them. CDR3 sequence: CASSPGPEGNTEAFF. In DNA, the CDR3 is TGCGCCAGCAGTCCCGGGCCCGAGGGGAACACTGAAGCTTTCTTT.

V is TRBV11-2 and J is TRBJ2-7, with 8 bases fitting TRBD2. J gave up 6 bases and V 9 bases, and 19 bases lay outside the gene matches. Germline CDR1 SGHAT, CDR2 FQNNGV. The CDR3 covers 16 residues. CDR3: CARKTGTGTRKLEQYF. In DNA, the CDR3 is TGTGCCAGAAAGACGGGGACCGGGACTAGGAAGCTCGAGCAGTACTTC.

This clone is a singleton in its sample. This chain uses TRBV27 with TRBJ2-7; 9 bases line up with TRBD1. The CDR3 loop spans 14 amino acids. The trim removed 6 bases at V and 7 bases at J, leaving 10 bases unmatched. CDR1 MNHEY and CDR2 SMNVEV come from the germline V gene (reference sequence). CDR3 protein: CASREDRGRREQYF. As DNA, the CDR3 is TGTGCCAGCAGGGAGGACAGGGGCAGGAGGGAGCAGTACTTC.

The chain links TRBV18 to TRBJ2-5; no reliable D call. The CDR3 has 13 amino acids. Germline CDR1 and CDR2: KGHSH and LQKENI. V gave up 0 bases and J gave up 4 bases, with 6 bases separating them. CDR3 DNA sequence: TGTGCCAGCTCACCACCTGCCAGAGAGACCCAGTACTTC. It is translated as CASSPPARETQYF. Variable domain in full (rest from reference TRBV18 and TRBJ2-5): NAGVMQNPRHLVRRRGQEARLRCSPMKGHSHVYWYRQLPEEGLKFMVYLQKENIIDESGMPKERFSAEFPKEGPSILRIQQVVRGDSAAYFCASSPPARETQYFGPGTRLLVL.

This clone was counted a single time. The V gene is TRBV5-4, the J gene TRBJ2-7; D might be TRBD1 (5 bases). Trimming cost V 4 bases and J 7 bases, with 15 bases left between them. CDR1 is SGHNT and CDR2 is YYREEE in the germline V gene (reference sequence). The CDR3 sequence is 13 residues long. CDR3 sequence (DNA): TGTGCCAGCAGCCTAATATCGACAGAAGAGCAGTACTTC. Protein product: CASSLISTEEQYF.

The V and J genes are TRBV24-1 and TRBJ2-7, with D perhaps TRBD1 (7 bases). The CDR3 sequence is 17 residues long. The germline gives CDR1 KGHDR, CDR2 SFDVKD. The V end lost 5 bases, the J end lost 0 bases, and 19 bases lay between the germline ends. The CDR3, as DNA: TGTGCCACCAGTGGCCCCGGACAGGCCGGGAGCTCCTACGAGCAGTACTTC. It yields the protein CATSGPGQAGSSYEQYF.

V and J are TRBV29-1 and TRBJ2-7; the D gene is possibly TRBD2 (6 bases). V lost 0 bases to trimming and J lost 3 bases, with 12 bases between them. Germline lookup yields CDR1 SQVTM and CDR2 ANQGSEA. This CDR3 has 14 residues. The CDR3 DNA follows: TGCAGCGTTGAAGAGGAGGGAGCTGTCTACGAGCAGTACTTC. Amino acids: CSVEEEGAVYEQYF.

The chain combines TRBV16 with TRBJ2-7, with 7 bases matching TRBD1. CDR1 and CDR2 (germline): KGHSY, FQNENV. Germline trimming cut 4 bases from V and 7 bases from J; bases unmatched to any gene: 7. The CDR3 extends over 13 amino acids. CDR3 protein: CASSPDRVGEQYF. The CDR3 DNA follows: TGTGCCAGCAGCCCCGACAGGGTTGGGGAGCAGTACTTC.

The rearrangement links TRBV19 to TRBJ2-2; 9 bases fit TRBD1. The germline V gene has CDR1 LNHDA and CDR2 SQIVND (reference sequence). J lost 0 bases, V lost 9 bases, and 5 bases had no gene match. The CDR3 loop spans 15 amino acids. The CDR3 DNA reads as TGTGCCAGCCGGACAGGGGCGACGAACACCGGGGAGCTGTTTTTT. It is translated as CASRTGATNTGELFF.

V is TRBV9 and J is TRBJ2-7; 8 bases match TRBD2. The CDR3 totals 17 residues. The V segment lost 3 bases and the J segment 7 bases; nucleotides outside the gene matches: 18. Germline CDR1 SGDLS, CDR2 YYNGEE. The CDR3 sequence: CASSAGGIANFLYEQYF. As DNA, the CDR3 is TGTGCCAGCAGCGCGGGGGGGATAGCGAATTTCTTGTATGAGCAGTACTTC.

This chain's CDR3 is CASSVSGLDYNEQFF. The CDR3 DNA reads TGTGCCAGCAGCGTATCGGGACTAGACTACAATGAGCAGTTCTTC. The chain employs TRBV9 and TRBJ2-1, with 8 bases that match TRBD2. Germline V gene sequence: CDR1 SGDLS, CDR2 YYNGEE. This CDR3 comprises 15 residues. With V trimmed by 1 base and J by 3 bases, 3 bases remained unmatched.

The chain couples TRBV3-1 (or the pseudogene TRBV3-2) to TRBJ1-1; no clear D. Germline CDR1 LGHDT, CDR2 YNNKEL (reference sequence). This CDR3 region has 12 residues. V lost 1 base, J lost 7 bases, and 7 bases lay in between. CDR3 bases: TGTGCCAGCAGCCAAGCGCGCGGTGAAGCTTTCTTT. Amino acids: CASSQARGEAFF.

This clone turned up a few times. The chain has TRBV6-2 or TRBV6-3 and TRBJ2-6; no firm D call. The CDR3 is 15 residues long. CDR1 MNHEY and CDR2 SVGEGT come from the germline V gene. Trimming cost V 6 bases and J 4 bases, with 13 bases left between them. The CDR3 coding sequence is TGTGCCAGCAGCCCCTCGGGTTCGGGGGCCAACGTCCTGACTTTC. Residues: CASSPSGSGANVLTF.

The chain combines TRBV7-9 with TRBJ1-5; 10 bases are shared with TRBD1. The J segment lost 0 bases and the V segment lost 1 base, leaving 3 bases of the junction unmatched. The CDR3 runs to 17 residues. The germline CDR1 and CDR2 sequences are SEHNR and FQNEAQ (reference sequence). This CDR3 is CASSLGDRGYSNQPQHF. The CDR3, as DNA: TGTGCCAGCAGCTTAGGGGACAGGGGCTATAGCAATCAGCCCCAGCATTTT.

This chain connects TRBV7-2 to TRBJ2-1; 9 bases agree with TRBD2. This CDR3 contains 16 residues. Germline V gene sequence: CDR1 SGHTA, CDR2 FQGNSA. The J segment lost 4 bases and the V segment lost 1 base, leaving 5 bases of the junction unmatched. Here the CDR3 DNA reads TGTGCCAGCAGCTTAGGTTGGACTAGCGAGTACAATGAGCAGTTCTTC. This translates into CASSLGWTSEYNEQFF.

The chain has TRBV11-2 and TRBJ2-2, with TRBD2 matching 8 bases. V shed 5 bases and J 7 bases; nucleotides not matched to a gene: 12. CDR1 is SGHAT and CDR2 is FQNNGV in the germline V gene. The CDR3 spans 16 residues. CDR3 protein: CASSPLRSGRLGELFF. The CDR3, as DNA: TGTGCCAGCAGCCCACTTAGGAGCGGGAGACTCGGGGAGCTGTTTTTT.

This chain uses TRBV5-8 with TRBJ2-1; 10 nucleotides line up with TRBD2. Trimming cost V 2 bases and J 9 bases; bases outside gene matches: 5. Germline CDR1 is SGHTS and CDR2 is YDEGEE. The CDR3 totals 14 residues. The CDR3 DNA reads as TGTGCCAGCAGCTTTCGTCTAGCGGGAGTTGAGCAGTTCTTC. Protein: CASSFRLAGVEQFF.

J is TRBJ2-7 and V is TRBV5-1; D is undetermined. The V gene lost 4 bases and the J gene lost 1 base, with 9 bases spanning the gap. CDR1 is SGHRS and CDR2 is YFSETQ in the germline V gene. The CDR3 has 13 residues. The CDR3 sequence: CASSPSLSYEQYF. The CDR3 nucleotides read TGCGCCAGCAGCCCCAGTTTATCCTACGAGCAGTACTTC.

Here the CDR3 DNA reads TGTGCCAGCAGCTCCCGACTAGCGGGAATGGACGAGCAGTACTTC. It specifies CASSSRLAGMDEQYF. The chain combines TRBV11-1 with TRBJ2-7, with 11 bases lining up with TRBD2. Per germline, CDR1 SGHAT and CDR2 FQDESV (reference sequence). J lost 5 bases, V lost 4 bases, and 7 bases had no gene match. The CDR3 runs to 15 residues.

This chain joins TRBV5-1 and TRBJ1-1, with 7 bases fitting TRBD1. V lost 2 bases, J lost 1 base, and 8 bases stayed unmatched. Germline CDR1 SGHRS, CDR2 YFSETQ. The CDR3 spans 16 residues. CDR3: CASSLSLQGTNTEAFF. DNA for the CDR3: TGCGCCAGCAGCTTATCCCTACAGGGGACGAACACTGAAGCTTTCTTT.

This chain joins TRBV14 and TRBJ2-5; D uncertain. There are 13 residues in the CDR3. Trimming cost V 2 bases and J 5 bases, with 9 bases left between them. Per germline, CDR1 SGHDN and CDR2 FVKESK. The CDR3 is CASSQFLGETQYF. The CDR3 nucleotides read TGTGCCAGCAGCCAATTCCTCGGGGAGACCCAGTACTTC.

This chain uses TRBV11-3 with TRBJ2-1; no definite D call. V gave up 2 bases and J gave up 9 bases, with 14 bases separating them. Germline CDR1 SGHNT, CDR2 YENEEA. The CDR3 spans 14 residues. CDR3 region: CASSLFPVASEQFF. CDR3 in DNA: TGTGCCAGCAGCTTATTTCCGGTTGCGTCTGAGCAGTTCTTC.

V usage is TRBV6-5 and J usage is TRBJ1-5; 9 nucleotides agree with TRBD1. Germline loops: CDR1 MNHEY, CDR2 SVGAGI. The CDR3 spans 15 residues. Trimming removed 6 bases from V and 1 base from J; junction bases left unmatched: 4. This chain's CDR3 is CASSPDRGSNQPQHF. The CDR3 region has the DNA TGTGCCAGCAGCCCGGACAGGGGAAGCAATCAGCCCCAGCATTTT.

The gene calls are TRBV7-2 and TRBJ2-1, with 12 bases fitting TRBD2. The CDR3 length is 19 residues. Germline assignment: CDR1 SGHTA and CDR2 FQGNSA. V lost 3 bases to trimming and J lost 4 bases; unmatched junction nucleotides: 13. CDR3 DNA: TGTGCCAGCAGCTTTCGCGTACTAGCGGGAGGACTTATTTACAATGAGCAGTTCTTC. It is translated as CASSFRVLAGGLIYNEQFF.